Listed below are T cell receptor beta chains from one sample, sequenced in a study of blood T cell repertoires in COVID-19. Only in-frame clones appear in the TCRdb table, and some are missing; sequencing was by immunoSEQ multiplex PCR. The sample consists of around 340,000 clones, 88% of them appearing once. The sample consisted of PBMCs or T cells enriched from blood (not recorded which). The receptors come from a young woman who had been exposed to COVID-19. Both conserved end residues are trimmed from each CDR3. The order of the fields is CDR3 length, J gene, V gene, CDR3 protein.

cdr3_length: 14; j_call: TRBJ1-1; v_call: TRBV29-1; cdr3_aa: SVGRQVQGMGTEAF
cdr3_length: 11; j_call: TRBJ1-2; v_call: TRBV6-5; cdr3_aa: ASSLTGIYGYT
cdr3_length: 13; j_call: TRBJ2-6; v_call: TRBV9; cdr3_aa: ASSAQGAGANVLT
cdr3_length: 11; j_call: TRBJ2-7; v_call: TRBV5-4; cdr3_aa: ASSSQVSYEQY
cdr3_length: 13; j_call: TRBJ1-1; v_call: TRBV7-9; cdr3_aa: ASSFSTGGGTEAF
cdr3_length: 13; j_call: TRBJ1-4; v_call: TRBV7-9; cdr3_aa: ASSAGTGSNEKLF
cdr3_length: 20; j_call: TRBJ1-6; v_call: TRBV3-1/TRBV3-2; cdr3_aa: ASSQDPVRGQLVFSYNSPLH
cdr3_length: 13; j_call: TRBJ2-5; v_call: TRBV7-8; cdr3_aa: ASSPSRDWVVAQY
cdr3_length: 14; j_call: TRBJ2-1; v_call: TRBV24-1; cdr3_aa: ATSATPGQPYNEQF
cdr3_length: 12; j_call: TRBJ2-4; v_call: TRBV25-1; cdr3_aa: ASSELPGLNIQY
cdr3_length: 13; j_call: TRBJ2-5; v_call: TRBV5-1; cdr3_aa: ASSAGYATGETQY
cdr3_length: 14; j_call: TRBJ2-3; v_call: TRBV7-8; cdr3_aa: ASSPPPGGMTDTQY
cdr3_length: 13; j_call: TRBJ2-7; v_call: TRBV28; cdr3_aa: ASRRRTSESYEQY
cdr3_length: 12; j_call: TRBJ1-2; v_call: TRBV11-3; cdr3_aa: ASSFTRSNYGYT
cdr3_length: 9; j_call: TRBJ2-5; v_call: TRBV28; cdr3_aa: ASSSLETQY
cdr3_length: 14; j_call: TRBJ1-6; v_call: TRBV6-1; cdr3_aa: ASSEGSQGSNSPLH
cdr3_length: 10; j_call: TRBJ2-1; v_call: TRBV11-3; cdr3_aa: ASSLDRGEQF
cdr3_length: 12; j_call: TRBJ1-5; v_call: TRBV27; cdr3_aa: ASSWGQGRQPQH
cdr3_length: 12; j_call: TRBJ1-5; v_call: TRBV7-9; cdr3_aa: ASSSTGANQPQH
cdr3_length: 12; j_call: TRBJ1-1; v_call: TRBV6-1; cdr3_aa: ASSEVGGNTEAF
cdr3_length: 13; j_call: TRBJ2-1; v_call: TRBV5-4; cdr3_aa: ASSRWTSGVNEQF
cdr3_length: 11; j_call: TRBJ1-5; v_call: TRBV7-3; cdr3_aa: ASSLDSGGPQH
cdr3_length: 16; j_call: TRBJ2-5; v_call: TRBV19; cdr3_aa: ASSIGQGGFYEQETQY
cdr3_length: 12; j_call: TRBJ2-7; v_call: TRBV27; cdr3_aa: ASSLQGFSYEQY
cdr3_length: 13; j_call: TRBJ1-6; v_call: TRBV21-1; cdr3_aa: ASSKRRQGRSPLH
cdr3_length: 11; j_call: TRBJ2-7; v_call: TRBV5-1; cdr3_aa: ASSSLITYEQY